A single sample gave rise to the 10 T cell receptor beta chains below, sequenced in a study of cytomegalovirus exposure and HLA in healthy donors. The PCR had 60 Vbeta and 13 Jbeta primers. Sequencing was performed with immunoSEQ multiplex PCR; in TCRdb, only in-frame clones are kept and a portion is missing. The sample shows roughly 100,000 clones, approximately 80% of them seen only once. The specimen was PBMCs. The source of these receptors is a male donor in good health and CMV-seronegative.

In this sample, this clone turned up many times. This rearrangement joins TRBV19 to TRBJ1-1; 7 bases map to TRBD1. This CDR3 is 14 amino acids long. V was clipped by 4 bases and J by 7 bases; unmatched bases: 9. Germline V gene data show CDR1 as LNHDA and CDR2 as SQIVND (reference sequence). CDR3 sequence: CASSTDRLAGEAFF. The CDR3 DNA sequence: TGTGCCAGTAGTACGGACAGGCTAGCGGGTGAAGCTTTCTTT. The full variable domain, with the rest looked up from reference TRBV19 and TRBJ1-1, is DGGITQSPKYLFRKEGQNVTLSCEQNLNHDAMYWYRQDPGQGLRLIYYSQIVNDFQKGDIAEGYSVSREKKESFPLTVTSAQKNPTAFYLCASSTDRLAGEAFFGQGTRLTVV.

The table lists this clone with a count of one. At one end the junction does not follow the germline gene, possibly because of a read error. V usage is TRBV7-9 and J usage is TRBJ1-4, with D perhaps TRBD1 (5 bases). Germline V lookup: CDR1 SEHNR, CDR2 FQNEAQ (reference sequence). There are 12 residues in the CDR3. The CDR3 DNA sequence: TGTTCCAGCAGCCGACAGAGCCAAAAACTGTTTTTT. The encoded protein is CSSSRQSQKLFF.

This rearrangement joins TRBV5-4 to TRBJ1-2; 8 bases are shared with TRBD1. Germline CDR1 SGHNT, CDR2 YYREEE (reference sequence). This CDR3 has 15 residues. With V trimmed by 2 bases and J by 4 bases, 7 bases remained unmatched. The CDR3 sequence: CASSLPATGAYGYTF. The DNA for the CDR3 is TGTGCCAGCAGCTTACCCGCGACAGGGGCCTATGGCTACACCTTC.

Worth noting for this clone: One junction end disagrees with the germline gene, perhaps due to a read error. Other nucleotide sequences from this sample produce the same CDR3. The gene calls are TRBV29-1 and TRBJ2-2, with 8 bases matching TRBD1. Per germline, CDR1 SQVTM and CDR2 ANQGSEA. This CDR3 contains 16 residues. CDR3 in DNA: TGCAGCGCGCTACCGACAGGGGATCCGAACACTGGGGAGCTGTTTTTT. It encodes CSALPTGDPNTGELFF.

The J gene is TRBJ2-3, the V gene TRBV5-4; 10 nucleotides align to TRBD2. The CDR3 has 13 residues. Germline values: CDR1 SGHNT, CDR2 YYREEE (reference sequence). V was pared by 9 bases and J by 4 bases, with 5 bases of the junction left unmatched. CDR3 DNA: TGTGCCATGCTAGCGGGAGACCCAGATACGCAGTATTTT. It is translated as CAMLAGDPDTQYF.

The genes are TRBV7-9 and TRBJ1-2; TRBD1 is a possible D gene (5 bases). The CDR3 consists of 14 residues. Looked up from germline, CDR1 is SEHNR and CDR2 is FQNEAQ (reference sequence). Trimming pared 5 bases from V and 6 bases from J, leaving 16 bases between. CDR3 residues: CASSVLGLRDGYTF. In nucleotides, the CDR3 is TGTGCCAGCAGCGTCCTGGGACTGCGAGATGGCTACACCTTC.

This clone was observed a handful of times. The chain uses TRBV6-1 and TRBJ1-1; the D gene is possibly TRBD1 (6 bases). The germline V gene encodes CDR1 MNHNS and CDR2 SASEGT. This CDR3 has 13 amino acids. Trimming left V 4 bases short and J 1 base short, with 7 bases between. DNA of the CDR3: TGTGCCAGCAGTGGGGGACAGAACACTGAAGCTTTCTTT. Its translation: CASSGGQNTEAFF.

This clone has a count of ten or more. The CDR3 bases are TGTGCCAGCAGCTTTCGAGCGGGAGGAGGTCTGTCAGATACGCAGTATTTT. Translation: CASSFRAGGGLSDTQYF. V gene TRBV13 combines with J gene TRBJ2-3; the match to TRBD2 covers 9 bases. J gave up 4 bases and V 3 bases, and 11 bases lay outside the gene matches. This CDR3 region has 17 residues. Germline values: CDR1 PRHDT, CDR2 FYEKMQ (reference sequence).

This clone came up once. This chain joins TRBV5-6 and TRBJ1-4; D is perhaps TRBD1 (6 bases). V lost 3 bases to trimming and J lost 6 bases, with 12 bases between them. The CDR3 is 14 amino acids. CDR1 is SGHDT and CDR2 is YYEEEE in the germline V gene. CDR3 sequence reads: CASSSGGAYEKLFF. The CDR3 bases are TGTGCCAGCAGCTCTGGGGGCGCTTATGAAAAACTGTTTTTT.

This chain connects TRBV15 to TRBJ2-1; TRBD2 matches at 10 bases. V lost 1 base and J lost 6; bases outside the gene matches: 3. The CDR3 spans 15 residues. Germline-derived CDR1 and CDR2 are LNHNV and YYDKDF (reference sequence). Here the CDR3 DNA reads TGTGCCACCAGCAGAGGTAGCGGGAGGAGCAATGAGCAGTTCTTC. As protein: CATSRGSGRSNEQFF.